These 11 T cell receptor beta chains originate from one sample sequenced in a study of blood T cells in healthy people across ages. A J-beta primer mix and a sample-barcoded 5' primer were used in a second PCR of roughly 7 to 12 cycles. TCRdb independently ran MiXCR on the 5' RACE reads; one entry per CDR3 protein. The table records 1.5 million to 2 million distinct CDR3 sequences, roughly 30% of them present only once. Source material: blood. The receptors were sampled from a woman younger than 45 in good health.

The table lists this clonotype with a few counts. The V call is TRBV6-1, the J call TRBJ1-5, with D possibly TRBD1 on 6 matching bases. The germline gives CDR1 MNHNS, CDR2 SASEGT. The CDR3 runs to 15 residues. The ends were cut back, 1 base at V and 4 bases at J, with 11 bases in the middle. CDR3 nucleotides: TGTGCCAGCAGTGAAGGGGCAGGGGAAAATCAGCCCCAGCATTTT. Protein: CASSEGAGENQPQHF.

V gene TRBV12-3 or TRBV12-4 combines with J gene TRBJ2-3; tentative D call: TRBD2 (6 bases). Trimming left V 6 bases short and J 0 bases short, with 13 bases between. The CDR3 totals 15 residues. The CDR3 bases are TGTGCCAGCAGCCGGGACTTCTTGAGCACAGATACGCAGTATTTT. It is translated as CASSRDFLSTDTQYF.

The chain joins TRBV28 to TRBJ2-1, with 10 nucleotides matching TRBD1. This CDR3 comprises 16 residues. V gave up 2 bases and J gave up 8 bases; unmatched junction bases: 9. CDR1 and CDR2 (germline): MDHEN, SYDVKM. As DNA, the CDR3 is TGTGCCAGCAGTTTAGAAGGACAGGGGGGATTAGATGAGCAGTTCTTC. Its protein is CASSLEGQGGLDEQFF.

This clonotype was observed many times. This chain connects TRBV5-6 to TRBJ2-1; D remains unclear. Trimming took off 2 bases at V and 4 bases at J, with 10 bases between the two ends. Germline CDR1 SGHDT, CDR2 YYEEEE. The CDR3 has 14 amino acids. The CDR3 sequence is CASSLGQNYNEQFF. The CDR3 DNA follows: TGTGCCAGCAGCTTAGGGCAGAATTACAATGAGCAGTTCTTC.

The chain has TRBV2 and TRBJ2-5, with TRBD2 matching over 8 bases. Near its end, the DNA agrees better with TRBJ2-7, so the J call may be wrong. The CDR3 is 15 residues long. Germline lookup yields CDR1 SNHLY and CDR2 FYNNEI. The CDR3 loop is CASSYISGAAYEQYF. CDR3 coding DNA: TGTGCCAGCAGTTACATTAGCGGGGCTGCCTACGAGCAGTACTTC.

This sequence joins TRBV20-1 and TRBJ2-7; TRBD1 might be the D (5 bases). With the DNA end fitting TRBJ2-5 better, the J assignment may be wrong. Germline loops: CDR1 DFQATT, CDR2 SNEGSKA (reference sequence). The CDR3 sequence is 15 residues long. Here the CDR3 DNA reads TGCAGTGCTAGAGCACAGGTTGAAGTCCGGGAGACCCAGTACTTC. This sequence encodes CSARAQVEVRETQYF.

The V call is TRBV14, the J call TRBJ2-5, with 8 bases lining up with TRBD1. The J call may be incorrect, as the DNA end agrees better with TRBJ2-1. Looked up from germline, CDR1 is SGHDN and CDR2 is FVKESK. This CDR3 region has 14 residues. The CDR3 region is CASSQGTGIETQFF. The DNA for the CDR3 is TGTGCCAGCAGCCAAGGGACAGGGATTGAGACCCAGTTCTTC.

Ten or more counts support this clonotype. This rearrangement joins TRBV20-1 to TRBJ2-3; D remains ambiguous. Germline assignment: CDR1 DFQATT and CDR2 SNEGSKA (reference sequence). The CDR3 has 13 amino acids. Trimming left V 2 bases short and J 0 bases short, with 6 bases between. The CDR3 DNA sequence: TGCAGTGCTAGATTTGGGAGCACAGATACGCAGTATTTT. Its translation: CSARFGSTDTQYF.

The genes are TRBV19 and TRBJ1-4; D remains ambiguous. The CDR3 is made up of 17 amino acids. V lost 3 bases and J 0 bases, leaving 14 bases between the germline ends. Germline V gene sequence: CDR1 LNHDA, CDR2 SQIVND (reference sequence). Written as DNA, the CDR3 is TGTGCCAGTAGTATTCGCAGGACCACAGCAACTAATGAAAAACTGTTTTTT. It is translated as CASSIRRTTATNEKLFF.

Concerning this clonotype: This sequence may be a read error, since a much larger clone differs from it by one base. The gene calls are TRBV5-1 and TRBJ2-1; D possibly uses TRBD1 or TRBD2 (5 bases each). CDR1 is SGHRS and CDR2 is YFSETQ in the germline V gene. CDR3 length equals 16 residues. The CDR3 loop reads CASSFGSGPLYNGQFF. CDR3 nucleotides: TGCGCCAGCAGCTTCGGCTCGGGACCGCTCTACAATGGGCAGTTCTTC. Full variable domain (outside the CDR3, taken from reference TRBV5-1 and TRBJ2-1): KAGVTQTPRYLIKTRGQQVTLSCSPISGHRSVSWYQQTPGQGLQFLFEYFSETQRNKGNFPGRFSGRQFSNSRSEMNVSTLELGDSALYLCASSFGSGPLYNGQFFGPGTRLTVL.

In regard to this clonotype: One base away lies a much larger clone, so this may be a sequencing read error. The chain carries TRBV20-1 and TRBJ2-1, with D unresolved. There are 12 residues in the CDR3. Germline CDR1 DFQATT, CDR2 SNEGSKA (reference sequence). The CDR3 bases are TGCAGTGCTAGAGGTCGGATGAATGGGCAGTTCTTC. Translated, it gives CSARGRMNGQFF.